The rows below give T cell receptor beta chains drawn from one sample of a study of blood T cells in healthy people across ages. MiXCR was run by TCRdb on the 5' RACE reads, yielding one entry per CDR3 protein. The sample includes about 1.8 million distinct CDR3 sequences, 49% of them seen just once. The source material was blood. These receptor sequences come from a woman between 40 and 55 years old in good health. CDR3s include the opening cysteine and the closing phenylalanine or tryptophan. A D gene is named only where the DNA matches it firmly. Only some rows state a clone size, as once, few, many or a class for expanded clones.

d_gene: .
v_gene: TRBV28
abundance: .
j_gene: TRBJ1-1
CDR3aa: CASRNRGHTEAFF
CDR3nt: TGTGCCAGCAGAAATAGAGGACACACTGAAGCTTTCTTT

d_gene: .
v_gene: TRBV29-1
abundance: few
j_gene: TRBJ2-7
CDR3aa: CSVFPGPPYEQYF
CDR3nt: TGCAGCGTATTCCCGGGACCCCCCTACGAGCAGTACTTC

d_gene: TRBD2
v_gene: TRBV6-1
abundance: few
j_gene: TRBJ2-5
CDR3aa: CASSSFGGGKETQYF
CDR3nt: TGTGCCAGCAGTTCCTTTGGCGGGGGTAAAGAGACCCAGTACTTC

d_gene: .
v_gene: TRBV11-2
abundance: .
j_gene: TRBJ2-1
CDR3aa: CASSLGRQWYNEQFF
CDR3nt: TGTGCCAGCAGCTTAGGGAGACAGTGGTACAATGAGCAGTTCTTC

d_gene: TRBD1
v_gene: TRBV7-6
abundance: once
j_gene: TRBJ1-1
CDR3aa: CASSWGTGDSNEAFF
CDR3nt: TGTGCCAGCAGCTGGGGGACAGGGGATTCAAATGAAGCTTTCTTT

d_gene: .
v_gene: TRBV7-8
abundance: .
j_gene: TRBJ1-2
CDR3aa: CASSFLGFNYGYTF
CDR3nt: TGTGCCAGCAGCTTCCTTGGCTTTAACTATGGCTACACCTTC

d_gene: .
v_gene: TRBV6-2/TRBV6-3
abundance: few
j_gene: TRBJ2-4
CDR3aa: CASSYDRNIQYF
CDR3nt: TGTGCCAGCAGTTACGATAGAAACATTCAGTACTTC

d_gene: TRBD2
v_gene: TRBV7-2
abundance: few
j_gene: TRBJ2-1
CDR3aa: CASSLWDGRGNEQFF
CDR3nt: TGTGCCAGCAGCTTATGGGACGGGAGGGGGAATGAGCAGTTCTTC

d_gene: .
v_gene: TRBV28
abundance: .
j_gene: TRBJ2-1
CDR3aa: CASSSTRSSHEQFF
CDR3nt: TGTGCCAGCAGTTCGACTAGGTCTAGCCATGAGCAGTTCTTC

d_gene: TRBD2
v_gene: TRBV6-2/TRBV6-3
abundance: .
j_gene: TRBJ2-3
CDR3aa: CASSYPGLAGAGSSTDTQYF
CDR3nt: TGTGCCAGCAGTTACCCCGGTCTAGCGGGGGCCGGATCTAGCACAGATACGCAGTATTTT

d_gene: TRBD2
v_gene: TRBV7-2
abundance: .
j_gene: TRBJ2-7
CDR3aa: CASSLAGLQSYEQYF
CDR3nt: TGTGCCAGCAGCCTAGCGGGGTTACAATCCTACGAGCAGTACTTC

d_gene: .
v_gene: TRBV9
abundance: .
j_gene: TRBJ2-7
CDR3aa: CASSSQDTLSSYEQYF
CDR3nt: TGTGCCAGCAGCTCTCAAGACACCCTGAGCTCCTACGAGCAGTACTTC

d_gene: .
v_gene: TRBV4-3
abundance: once
j_gene: TRBJ1-2
CDR3aa: CASSQDLHGDGGYTF
CDR3nt: TGCGCCAGCAGCCAAGATCTTCATGGTGACGGCGGCTACACCTTC

d_gene: .
v_gene: TRBV20-1
abundance: .
j_gene: TRBJ2-7
CDR3aa: CSARSGTADYEQYF
CDR3nt: TGCAGTGCTAGGTCTGGGACGGCGGACTACGAGCAGTACTTC

d_gene: TRBD1
v_gene: TRBV6-5
abundance: many
j_gene: TRBJ2-7
CDR3aa: CASSFDRAYEQYF
CDR3nt: TGTGCCAGCAGTTTTGACAGGGCCTACGAGCAGTACTTC

d_gene: .
v_gene: TRBV7-2
abundance: .
j_gene: TRBJ2-3
CDR3aa: CASSLATNPVDTQYF
CDR3nt: TGTGCCAGCAGCTTAGCCACCAACCCCGTGGATACGCAGTATTTT

d_gene: .
v_gene: TRBV7-2
abundance: many
j_gene: TRBJ2-3
CDR3aa: CASSPTRDTQYF
CDR3nt: TGTGCCAGCAGCCCCACTAGGGATACGCAGTATTTT

d_gene: .
v_gene: TRBV28
abundance: .
j_gene: TRBJ2-3
CDR3aa: CASSYSLRGFDTDTQYF
CDR3nt: TGTGCCAGCAGTTACAGCCTCAGGGGTTTTGATACAGATACGCAGTATTTT